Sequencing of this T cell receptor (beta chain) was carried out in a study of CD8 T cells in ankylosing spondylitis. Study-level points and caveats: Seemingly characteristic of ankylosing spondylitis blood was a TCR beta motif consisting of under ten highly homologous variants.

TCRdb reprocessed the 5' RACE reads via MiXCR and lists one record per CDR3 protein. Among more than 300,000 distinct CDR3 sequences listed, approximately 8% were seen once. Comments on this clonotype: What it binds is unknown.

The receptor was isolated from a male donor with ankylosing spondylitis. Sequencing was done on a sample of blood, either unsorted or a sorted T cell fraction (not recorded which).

CDR3 bases: TGTGCCATCAAGGAGCGGCACCCCTACGAGCAGTACTTC. As protein: CAIKERHPYEQYF. This chain links TRBV10-3 with TRBJ2-7, with D tentatively TRBD2 (5 bases). Germline loops: CDR1 ENHRY, CDR2 SYGVKD. CDR3 length: 13 residues. V was pared by 7 bases and J by 2 bases, with 12 bases between.